The next 12 T cell receptor beta chains were all read from a single sample in a study of blood T cell repertoires in COVID-19. The data were produced by immunoSEQ multiplex PCR, yet TCRdb's version contains in-frame clones alone and is incomplete. The sample holds over 85,000 clones, 72% seen once. The sequenced material came from peripheral blood. The receptors here all came from a woman in her fifties or sixties with acute or convalescent COVID-19.

This chain joins TRBV28 and TRBJ1-2; the match to TRBD1 covers 10 bases. Looked up from germline, CDR1 is MDHEN and CDR2 is SYDVKM. Trimming cost V 1 base and J 6 bases; bases outside gene matches: 14. This CDR3 has 18 amino acids. Written as DNA, the CDR3 is TGTGCCAGCAGTTTATCGTACGGGACAGGGGATATCCGAGATGGCTACACCTTC. This gives the protein CASSLSYGTGDIRDGYTF.

The chain links TRBV29-1 to TRBJ2-1; 7 bases match TRBD1. V was pared by 6 bases and J by 5 bases, with 13 bases of the junction left unmatched. The CDR3 contains 15 residues. Germline V lookup: CDR1 SQVTM, CDR2 ANQGSEA. Here the CDR3 reads CSVGRQGLLNNEQFF. Here the CDR3 DNA reads TGCAGCGTGGGAAGACAGGGTCTTCTGAACAATGAGCAGTTCTTC.

The V gene is TRBV7-8, the J gene TRBJ1-4; 8 bases match TRBD1. Germline V gene data show CDR1 as SGHVS and CDR2 as FQNEAQ. There are 14 residues in the CDR3. V lost 8 bases and J lost 5; bases outside the gene matches: 7. CDR3 residues: CASGTGSKNEKLFF. The DNA of the CDR3 is TGTGCCAGCGGGACAGGCTCGAAGAATGAAAAACTGTTTTTT.

This clone was found many times. The CDR3 DNA sequence: TGTGCCAGTAGTCGAGGGTCTGTTCTTGAAGCTTTCTTT. Translated, it gives CASSRGSVLEAFF. The chain has TRBV19 and TRBJ1-1; D is unresolved. The CDR3 is 13 residues long. Germline CDR1 reads LNHDA; CDR2 reads SQIVND (reference sequence). V was shortened by 5 bases and J by 7 bases, with 14 bases between the two germline ends.

The CDR3 here is CASSSQLHNQPQHF. In nucleotides, the CDR3 is TGTGCCAGCAGCTCTCAGTTGCACAATCAGCCCCAGCATTTT. This rearrangement joins TRBV12-1 to TRBJ1-5; TRBD1 reflects the table's D call only, with no check against the DNA. TRBV12-1 is labeled a pseudogene. The CDR3 is made up of 14 amino acids.

This clone was seen only a few times. The chain couples TRBV11-3 to TRBJ2-5; 15 nucleotides align to TRBD2. Germline trimming cut 4 bases from V and 5 bases from J; bases unmatched to any gene: 8. Germline V gene lookup returns CDR1 SGHNT and CDR2 YENEEA. The length of the CDR3 is 17 residues. The CDR3: CASSSWTSGGAEETQYF. Here the CDR3 DNA reads TGTGCCAGCAGCTCCTGGACTAGCGGGGGGGCGGAGGAGACCCAGTACTTC.

This clone was counted a few times. This chain uses TRBV11-2 with TRBJ2-3; D unresolved. The V gene's germline CDR1 is SGHAT and CDR2 FQNNGV. The CDR3 extends over 13 amino acids. V was shortened by 2 bases and J by 5 bases, with 8 bases between the two germline ends. CDR3 loop: CASSLYSGDTQYF. CDR3 nucleotides: TGTGCCAGCAGCTTATACTCGGGAGATACGCAGTATTTT.

This clone was seen just once. The V and J genes are TRBV4-2 and TRBJ1-1; TRBD1 might be the D (6 bases). Germline V gives CDR1 LGHNA, CDR2 YNFKEQ. The V gene lost 1 base and the J gene lost 5 bases, with 14 bases spanning the gap. This CDR3 region has 15 residues. CDR3 coding DNA: TGTGCCAGCAGCCAAGGTGGACTCCAGGGGACTGAAGCTTTCTTT. The encoded protein is CASSQGGLQGTEAFF.

This clone was seen just once. The J gene is TRBJ1-4, the V gene TRBV3-1 (or the pseudogene TRBV3-2); D is unresolved. V lost 4 bases and J 6 bases, leaving 18 bases between the germline ends. CDR3 length: 16 amino acids. From germline, CDR1 is LGHDT and CDR2 YNNKEL (reference sequence). CDR3 protein: CASSLRSVGSDEKLFF. The CDR3, as DNA: TGTGCCAGCAGCCTCCGAAGTGTTGGCAGCGATGAAAAACTGTTTTTT.

The V and J genes are TRBV19 and TRBJ1-5; 8 bases fit TRBD1. V shed 4 bases and J 11 bases; nucleotides not matched to a gene: 10. CDR1 and CDR2 from the germline V gene are LNHDA and SQIVND (reference sequence). The CDR3 covers 14 residues. Here the CDR3 reads CASSTTGGRLSQHF. The CDR3 DNA follows: TGTGCCAGTAGTACCACAGGGGGACGGTTGTCCCAGCATTTT.

The chain carries TRBV10-3 and TRBJ1-3; 8 positions agree with TRBD1. V lost 3 bases, J lost 3 bases, and 7 bases stayed unmatched. Germline CDR1 ENHRY, CDR2 SYGVKD. The CDR3 loop spans 16 amino acids. The CDR3 protein is CAISDQRTGIGNTIYF. CDR3 sequence (DNA): TGTGCCATCAGTGATCAGAGGACAGGGATTGGAAACACCATATATTTT.

The chain couples TRBV5-1 to TRBJ2-5; 7 nucleotides agree with TRBD1. The CDR3 runs to 15 residues. Germline loops: CDR1 SGHRS, CDR2 YFSETQ. J gave up 5 bases and V 7 bases, and 14 bases lay outside the gene matches. CDR3 nucleotides: TGCGCCAGCGCATCGCACCCGACAGGGCTGGAGACCCAGTACTTC. This translates into CASASHPTGLETQYF.